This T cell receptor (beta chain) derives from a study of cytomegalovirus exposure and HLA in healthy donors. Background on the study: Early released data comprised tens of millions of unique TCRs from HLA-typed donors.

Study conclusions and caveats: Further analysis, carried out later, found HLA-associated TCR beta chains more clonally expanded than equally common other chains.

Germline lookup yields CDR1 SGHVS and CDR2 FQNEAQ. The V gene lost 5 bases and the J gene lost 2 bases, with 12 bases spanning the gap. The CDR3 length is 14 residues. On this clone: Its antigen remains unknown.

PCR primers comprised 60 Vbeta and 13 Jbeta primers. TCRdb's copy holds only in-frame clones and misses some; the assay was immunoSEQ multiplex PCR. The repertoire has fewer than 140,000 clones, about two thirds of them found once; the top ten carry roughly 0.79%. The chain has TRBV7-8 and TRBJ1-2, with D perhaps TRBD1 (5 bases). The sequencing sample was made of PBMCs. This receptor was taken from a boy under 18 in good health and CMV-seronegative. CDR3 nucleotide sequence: TGTGCCAGCAGCCTGGGCAGGGCCAACTATGGCTACACCTTC. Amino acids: CASSLGRANYGYTF.